Listed here are 4 T cell receptor beta chains from one sample, sequenced in a study of shared T cell receptors in the human thymus. Assay used: immunoSEQ multiplex PCR; TCRdb lists only in-frame clones, some missing. The sample lists roughly 410,000 clones, roughly 94% seen once, with 0.015% to 0.02% in the top ten. The specimen was thymocytes. The source is a human donor.

This sequence joins TRBV7-8 and TRBJ1-5, with D perhaps TRBD1 (5 bases). The CDR3 length is 13 residues. V was cut by 4 bases and J by 7 bases, with 11 bases left in between. Germline loops: CDR1 SGHVS, CDR2 FQNEAQ. Here the CDR3 DNA reads TGTGCCAGCAGCTCACCCGGGGGACAGCCCCAGCATTTT. It specifies CASSSPGGQPQHF.

In its sample, this clone was seen a few times. The V and J genes are TRBV6-5 and TRBJ2-2; TRBD1 or TRBD2 may be the D gene (5 bases each). Between the trimmed V and J ends, which lost 9 bases and 7 bases, there was a span of 15 bases. Germline-derived CDR1 and CDR2 are MNHEY and SVGAGI. The CDR3 covers 13 residues. The CDR3 loop is CASRPHGGGELFF. The CDR3 DNA follows: TGTGCCAGTAGACCCCATGGGGGCGGGGAGCTGTTTTTT.

The chain is built from TRBV4-2 and TRBJ2-5, with 13 bases lining up with TRBD2. The V gene's germline CDR1 is LGHNA and CDR2 YNFKEQ. This CDR3 comprises 16 residues. V lost 3 bases and J lost 4; bases outside the gene matches: 5. The CDR3 nucleotides read TGTGCCAGCAGCCAGAGGACTAGCGGGAGAGTAGAGACCCAGTACTTC. The encoded protein is CASSQRTSGRVETQYF.

J is TRBJ1-1 and V is TRBV5-6, with 8 nucleotides matching TRBD1. The CDR3 is 14 residues long. Germline trimming cut 3 bases from V and 1 base from J; bases unmatched to any gene: 2. Germline assignment: CDR1 SGHDT and CDR2 YYEEEE. The CDR3 DNA follows: TGTGCCAGCAGCTCAGACAGGGGGAACACTGAAGCTTTCTTT. This sequence encodes CASSSDRGNTEAFF.